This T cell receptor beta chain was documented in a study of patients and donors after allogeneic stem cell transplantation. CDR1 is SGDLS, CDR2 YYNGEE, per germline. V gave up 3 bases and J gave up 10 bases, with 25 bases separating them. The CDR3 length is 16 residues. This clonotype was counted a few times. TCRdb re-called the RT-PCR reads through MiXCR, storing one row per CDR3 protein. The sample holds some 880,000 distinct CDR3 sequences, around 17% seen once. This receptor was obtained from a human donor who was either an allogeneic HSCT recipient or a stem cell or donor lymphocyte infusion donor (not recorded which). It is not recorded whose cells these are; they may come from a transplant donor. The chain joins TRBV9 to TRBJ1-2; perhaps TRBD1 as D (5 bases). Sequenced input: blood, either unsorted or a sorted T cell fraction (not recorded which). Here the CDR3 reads CASSGGPAVGAAVYTF. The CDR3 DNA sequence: TGTGCCAGCAGCGGGGGCCCAGCGGTAGGGGCGGCAGTCTACACCTTC.